The 5 T cell receptor beta chains reported below all come from one sample, sequenced in a study of blood T cells in healthy people across ages. Primers used in a second PCR of roughly 7 to 11 cycles were a sample-barcoded 5' primer and a J-beta primer mix. TCRdb independently ran MiXCR on the 5' RACE reads; one entry per CDR3 protein. Seen here are 1.5 million to 2 million distinct CDR3 sequences, 34% observed once, and the top ten hold about 11%. The sample was blood. The receptors come from a woman in her twenties or thirties in good health.

This clonotype came up a few times. V usage is TRBV4-1 and J usage is TRBJ2-1, with D possibly TRBD1 on 6 matching bases. This CDR3 contains 16 residues. Germline assignment: CDR1 MGHRA and CDR2 YSYEKL. Between the trimmed V and J ends, which lost 2 bases and 0 bases, there was a span of 11 bases. This chain's CDR3 is CASSQSGQSSYNEQFF. CDR3 coding DNA: TGCGCCAGCAGCCAATCGGGACAAAGCTCCTACAATGAGCAGTTCTTC.

This clonotype was counted only a few times. This chain links TRBV7-8 with TRBJ1-4, with 12 positions matching TRBD1. V was pared by 7 bases and J by 2 bases, with 14 bases of the junction left unmatched. Germline lookup yields CDR1 SGHVS and CDR2 FQNEAQ. The CDR3 covers 19 residues. DNA for the CDR3: TGTGCCAGCAACCCCGAACCCGGGACAGGGGGCTGGACTAATGAAAAACTGTTTTTT. Amino acid sequence: CASNPEPGTGGWTNEKLFF.

Remarks on this clonotype: The junction and the germline gene differ at one end; a read error may be behind it. This rearrangement joins TRBV12-3 or TRBV12-4 to TRBJ2-1, with 8 bases identical to TRBD2. The CDR3 is 16 residues long. CDR3 DNA: TGTGCCGGCAGTTTGGGGGTCGGGACTAGCTACAATGAGCAGTTCTTC. Translation: CAGSLGVGTSYNEQFF.

The chain couples TRBV6-1 to TRBJ2-1; tentative D call: TRBD1 (5 bases). This CDR3 comprises 15 residues. Trimming stripped 2 bases from V and 2 bases from J, with 10 bases between. Germline values: CDR1 MNHNS, CDR2 SASEGT. CDR3 sequence (DNA): TGTGCCAGCAGTGAAAGGGGCTCCACCTACAATGAGCAGTTCTTC. Residues: CASSERGSTYNEQFF.

This clonotype showed up just a few times. The chain uses TRBV20-1 and TRBJ2-3; 7 bases agree with TRBD1. The CDR3 contains 15 residues. Germline CDR1 and CDR2: DFQATT and SNEGSKA (reference sequence). The V and J ends lost 6 bases and 5 bases, in that order; junction bases with no gene match: 14. CDR3 nucleotides: TGCAGTGCCACAACGTACCCTTCAGGGGGAGATACGCAGTATTTT. Protein product: CSATTYPSGGDTQYF.